This TCR beta chain was captured in a study of T cells after yellow fever vaccination (dated 2019 in TCRdb). For the study in its entirety: The SMART-Seq v4 Ultra Low Input RNA kit was used to prepare libraries from fractions with low cell numbers. The cohort comprised two healthy male donors, one aged 18 to 30 and one aged 30 to 40 years. To follow T-cell clones before and after primary and booster YFV17D yellow fever vaccination, bulk TCR alpha and beta repertoires were sequenced over time. Bulk PBMC replicates and cell subsets were isolated from blood drawn at multiple timepoints before and after both primary and secondary immunization.

Trimming removed 1 base from V and 7 bases from J, leaving 11 bases between the germline ends. The CDR3, from cysteine to phenylalanine, totals 13 residues. The read is trimmed to its CDR3 DNA, 39 bases read in frame from base 1. This clonotype was counted ten times or more. Its antigen specificity is not known. No much larger clone is present one base from it, and per-base qualities are unavailable. Read against the paper, the sample's treatment or condition label means: live attenuated yellow fever vaccine strain. PBMCs were isolated from peripheral blood using a standard Ficoll-Paque protocol. CD4 and CD8 T-cell fractions were isolated with Dynabeads CD4 and CD8 positive selection kits. TriZol was used to extract RNA from bulk PBMCs, from CD4 and CD8 fractions, and from dextramer-positive and dextramer-negative fractions. The research as a whole found: FACS-sorted repertoires could contain abundant contaminating clonotypes from the bulk population, so computational filtering was required. After the booster, most clones that had expanded after primary vaccination were detected again (approximately 96% of CD4 and more than 85% of CD8), suggesting broad maintenance of memory. Compared with the primary T-cell response, the secondary T-cell response was faster but weaker, reaching its peak on day 5 rather than on day 15. Only a couple of donors were included in the study, so the extent to which the findings can be generalized is limited. A small share of clonotypes was detected in both CD4 and CD8 compartments, with the overlap likely arising from convergent recombination.

TCR cDNA was synthesized by 5'RACE template switching, through which a universal primer site and unique molecular identifiers were introduced. Priming for cDNA synthesis came from both the TCR alpha and TCR beta constant segments. Libraries were amplified in two PCR steps, with sample barcodes and sequencing adapters added in the second step. Sequencing of the libraries was done on either Illumina HiSeq 2500 (2x100 bp) or NovaSeq (2x150 bp). As for the original processing: MIGEC was used to demultiplex reads and collapse the reads into UMI consensus sequences, and MiXCR was used for V(D)J alignment. Clonotypes responding to the vaccine were identified with edgeR on replicate PBMC samples, with the criteria of FDR below 0.01 and a log2 fold change above 5 up to day 15. Each bulk clonotype received a CD4 or CD8 identity based on whether the sequenced CD4 or CD8 repertoire contained that clonotype at higher abundance. TCRdb reworked the public reads: Q25 trimming with fastp, MiXCR clone assembly, productive beta chains retained. CDR3 protein duplicates are merged, each entry listing the most common genes and DNA. The V and J calls shown here were made by TCRdb, not taken from the authors' results. The sample includes over 110,000 distinct CDR3 sequences, with roughly 8% observed a single time. Roughly 0.76% of the sample is taken by the ten largest.

The sequencing used CD4+ T cells sorted from PBMCs, collected 5 days after the yellow fever booster vaccination. The sequence was obtained from a man aged 25 to 45 who received the YFV17D yellow fever vaccine. The chain is assembled from TRBV12-3 or TRBV12-4 and TRBJ2-7, with an unclear D gene assignment. The CDR3 region: CASSLGPIGEQYF. DNA sequence: TGTGCCAGCAGTTTAGGGCCTATTGGGGAGCAGTACTTC.